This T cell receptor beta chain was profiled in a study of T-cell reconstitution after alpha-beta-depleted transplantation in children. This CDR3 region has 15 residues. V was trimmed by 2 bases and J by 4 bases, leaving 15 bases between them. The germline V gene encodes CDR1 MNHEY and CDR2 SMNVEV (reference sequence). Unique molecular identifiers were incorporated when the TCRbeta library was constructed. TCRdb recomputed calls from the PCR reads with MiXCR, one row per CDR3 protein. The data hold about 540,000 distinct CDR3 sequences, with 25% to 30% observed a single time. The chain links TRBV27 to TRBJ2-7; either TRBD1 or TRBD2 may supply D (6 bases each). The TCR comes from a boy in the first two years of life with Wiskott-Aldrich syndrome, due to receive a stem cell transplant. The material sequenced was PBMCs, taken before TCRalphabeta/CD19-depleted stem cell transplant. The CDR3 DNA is TGTGCCAGCAGTTTAACGGGGGCACATACTTACGAGCAGTACTTC. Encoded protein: CASSLTGAHTYEQYF.